These 27 T cell receptor beta chains were all obtained from the same sample, sequenced in a study of blood T cells in healthy people across ages (dated by TCRdb to about 2015). Library generation was performed with 5' RACE. The sequencer was an Illumina HiSeq 2500. The second PCR ran for about 6 to 12 cycles and used a J-beta primer mix along with a sample-barcoded 5' primer. TCRdb cleaned the public reads at Q25 with fastp, built clones with MiXCR and kept in-frame beta chains. Under each unique CDR3 protein, matching rows form one entry showing the most common genes and DNA. Across this sample there are about 640,000 distinct CDR3 sequences, with over 40% seen only once. The ten largest clones take up 30% of the sample. Sequenced: blood. Source of these receptors: an elderly man in good health.

The V and J genes are TRBV20-1 and TRBJ2-3; 8 positions match TRBD1. CDR3 length: 16 amino acids. V lost 6 bases to trimming and J lost 2 bases; unmatched junction nucleotides: 13. Germline CDR1 is DFQATT and CDR2 is SNEGSKA (reference sequence). The DNA of the CDR3 is TGCAGTGCGAGATGGGGCAGGGGGCGGTTCACAGATACGCAGTATTTT. Encoded protein: CSARWGRGRFTDTQYF.

This clonotype came up a few times. A read error may explain this, as a much larger clone is one base away. The chain couples TRBV6-2 or TRBV6-3 to TRBJ2-5; unclear D gene. The V gene's germline CDR1 is MNHEY and CDR2 SVGEGT. The CDR3 is 14 residues long. CDR3 amino acids: CASGYLNGLETQYF. The CDR3 DNA reads TGTGCCAGCGGTTACCTGAACGGGCTGGAGACCCAGTACTTC.

This chain uses TRBV28 with TRBJ2-1; D uncertain. Trimming removed 11 bases at V and 0 bases at J, with 14 bases between. CDR1 and CDR2 (germline): MDHEN, SYDVKM. The CDR3 length is 14 residues. CDR3 DNA: TGTGCCGGCATGCAGCAGTCCTCCTACAATGAGCAGTTCTTC. It is translated as CAGMQQSSYNEQFF. The full variable domain, rest sourced from reference TRBV28 and TRBJ2-1, is DVKVTQSSRYLVKRTGEKVFLECVQDMDHENMFWYRQDPGLGLRLIYFSYDVKMKEKGDIPEGYSVSREKKERFSLILESASTNQTSMYLCAGMQQSSYNEQFFGPGTRLTVL.

The CDR3 loop reads CASTLRQGPNEKLFF. In nucleotides, the CDR3 is TGTGCCAGCACCCTCAGACAGGGGCCTAATGAAAAACTGTTTTTT. V and J are TRBV3-1 and TRBJ1-4; 8 nucleotides match TRBD1. J lost 3 bases, V lost 7 bases, and 7 bases had no gene match. Per the germline V gene, CDR1 is LGHDT and CDR2 is YNNKEL (reference sequence). The length of the CDR3 is 15 residues.

Here the CDR3 reads CASSPGGPQSGANVLTF. In DNA form, the CDR3 reads TGCGCCAGCAGCCCGGGGGGGCCTCAGTCTGGGGCCAACGTCCTGACTTTC. V and J are TRBV5-1 and TRBJ2-6; 8 positions agree with TRBD2. This CDR3 is built from 17 residues. V gave up 4 bases and J gave up 1 base; unmatched junction bases: 7. Germline V gene sequence: CDR1 SGHRS, CDR2 YFSETQ.

V usage is TRBV20-1 and J usage is TRBJ2-7; weak D call: TRBD2 (6 bases). The germline gives CDR1 DFQATT, CDR2 SNEGSKA (reference sequence). CDR3 size: 15 residues. V was shortened by 0 bases and J by 0 bases, with 12 bases between the two germline ends. The CDR3 region is CSARDWRGSSYEQYF. The CDR3, as DNA: TGCAGTGCTAGAGATTGGAGGGGAAGCTCCTACGAGCAGTACTTC.

V is TRBV29-1 and J is TRBJ2-5, with 9 bases aligning to TRBD1. The ends lost 5 bases at V and 6 bases at J; junction bases unmatched: 13. Germline V gives CDR1 SQVTM, CDR2 ANQGSEA. CDR3 length: 15 amino acids. CDR3 sequence reads: CSVRVRTGEGKTQYF. DNA of the CDR3: TGCAGCGTTAGAGTTCGGACAGGGGAGGGGAAGACCCAGTACTTC.

V gene TRBV3-1 combines with J gene TRBJ2-7; no definite D call. Trimming shortened V by 3 bases and J by 7 bases, and 16 bases separated the two germline ends. The CDR3 extends over 14 amino acids. Germline loops: CDR1 LGHDT, CDR2 YNNKEL (reference sequence). CDR3 loop: CASSHEPLGNEQYF. CDR3 nucleotide sequence: TGTGCCAGCAGCCACGAGCCGTTGGGGAATGAGCAGTACTTC.

The chain carries TRBV12-3 or TRBV12-4 and TRBJ2-7; D is unresolved. The J call may be in error: the DNA end matches TRBJ2-5 better. CDR3 size: 13 residues. The CDR3 nucleotides are TGTGCCAGCACCGTAGATCTCCGGGAGACCCAGTACTTC. Its translation: CASTVDLRETQYF.

J is TRBJ2-5 and V is TRBV20-1; no clear D. In germline, CDR1 is DFQATT, CDR2 SNEGSKA (reference sequence). The CDR3 is made up of 8 amino acids. This chain's CDR3 is CRTDGQYF. In DNA form, the CDR3 reads TGCAGGACGGATGGACAGTACTTC.

This clonotype turned up a few times. Mismatch with germline at one junction end may stem from a read error. The rearrangement joins TRBV6-2 or TRBV6-3 to TRBJ2-1, with D perhaps matching TRBD1 (5 bases). The germline V gene has CDR1 MNHEY and CDR2 SVGEGT. The CDR3 runs to 20 residues. In nucleotides, the CDR3 is TGTGCCAGCAGTTACTCGCTTCAGGGCAGGTACCTTACCTCCGACAATGAGCAGTTCTTC. This codes for CASSYSLQGRYLTSDNEQFF.

Remarks on this clonotype: With a much larger clone just one base away, this may be a read error. The V gene is TRBV7-2, the J gene TRBJ2-1; D is tentatively TRBD1 or TRBD2 (5 bases each). This CDR3 comprises 15 residues. Trimming left V 5 bases short and J 10 bases short, with 21 bases between. Germline loops: CDR1 SGHTA, CDR2 FQGNSA. Written as DNA, the CDR3 is TGTGCCAGCAGCCCTAATGAGGGGCCCTTCTACGAGCAGTTCTTC. Its protein product is CASSPNEGPFYEQFF.

The J gene is TRBJ2-5, the V gene TRBV28, with TRBD2 identical over 13 bases. CDR1 MDHEN and CDR2 SYDVKM come from the germline V gene. The CDR3 loop spans 17 amino acids. Losses at the gene ends were 4 bases for V and 3 bases for J; bases not matched to a gene: 8. For the CDR3, the DNA is TGTGCCAGCAGTTCCTACCTTGGACTAGCGGGGGAAGAGACCCAGTACTTC. It translates to CASSSYLGLAGEETQYF.

This clonotype has just one count. The chain couples TRBV11-3 to TRBJ2-1, with TRBD1 matching over 8 bases. J lost 3 bases, V lost 0 bases, and 4 bases had no gene match. This CDR3 region has 16 residues. Germline CDR1 reads SGHNT; CDR2 reads YENEEA. This chain's CDR3 is CASSLEGRGLYNEQFF. As DNA, the CDR3 is TGTGCCAGCAGCTTAGAAGGCAGGGGGCTCTACAATGAGCAGTTCTTC. Together with reference TRBV11-3 and TRBJ2-1, the CDR3 gives the full variable domain: EAGVVQSPRYKIIEKKQPVAFWCNPISGHNTLYWYLQNLGQGPELLIRYENEEAVDDSQLPKDRFSAERLKGVDSTLKIQPAELGDSAVYLCASSLEGRGLYNEQFFGPGTRLTVL.

This chain links TRBV20-1 with TRBJ1-6; 9 bases fit TRBD1. Germline CDR1 and CDR2: DFQATT and SNEGSKA (reference sequence). The J segment lost 6 bases and the V segment lost 4 bases, leaving 10 bases of the junction unmatched. CDR3 size: 16 residues. The CDR3 spells CSANDLTGGRNSPLHF. The CDR3, as DNA: TGCAGTGCTAACGACCTGACAGGGGGTCGTAATTCACCCCTCCACTTT.

The rearrangement links TRBV5-1 to TRBJ2-6; 7 bases line up with TRBD1. Germline V gives CDR1 SGHRS, CDR2 YFSETQ. V was clipped by 10 bases and J by 0 bases; unmatched bases: 13. The CDR3 spans 17 residues. The CDR3 sequence: CAGGTGDSSSGANVLTF. In DNA, the CDR3 is TGCGCCGGCGGAACAGGGGACAGCAGCTCTGGGGCCAACGTCCTGACTTTC.

This clonotype was detected a few times. The V and J genes are TRBV20-1 and TRBJ2-2; 11 bases align to TRBD1. This CDR3 is 14 amino acids long. V was clipped by 2 bases and J by 6 bases; unmatched bases: 2. From germline, CDR1 is DFQATT and CDR2 SNEGSKA (reference sequence). The CDR3 coding sequence is TGCAGTGCTAGACCGGACAGGGGGCCCGGGGAGCTGTTTTTT. Protein: CSARPDRGPGELFF.

The genes are TRBV27 and TRBJ1-2; possibly TRBD1 for D (6 bases). The CDR3 contains 14 residues. Germline V gene data show CDR1 as MNHEY and CDR2 as SMNVEV (reference sequence). The V gene lost 5 bases and the J gene lost 3 bases, with 13 bases spanning the gap. The CDR3 loop is CASSQNREDYGYTF. The CDR3, as DNA: TGTGCCAGCAGTCAAAACAGGGAGGACTATGGCTACACCTTC.

This rearrangement joins TRBV5-1 to TRBJ2-5; TRBD1 matches 7 bases. The CDR3 has 14 residues. Germline loops: CDR1 SGHRS, CDR2 YFSETQ. The V and J ends lost 4 bases and 2 bases, in that order; junction bases with no gene match: 5. CDR3 sequence (DNA): TGCGCCAGCAGCGTCAGGGGGTGGCAAGAGACCCAGTACTTC. It is translated as CASSVRGWQETQYF.

The CDR3 region is CSVDTNLLYGYTF. CDR3 sequence (DNA): TGCAGCGTTGACACGAACCTCCTTTATGGCTACACCTTC. This chain uses TRBV29-1 with TRBJ1-2; D is uncertain. Trimming left V 3 bases short and J 5 bases short, with 13 bases between. The CDR3 covers 13 residues. Germline V gene sequence: CDR1 SQVTM, CDR2 ANQGSEA.

On this clonotype: One junction end does not reproduce the germline sequence, and a read error may be involved. The chain links TRBV7-9 to TRBJ2-3, with D unclear. CDR3 length: 20 amino acids. Germline-derived CDR1 and CDR2 are SEHNR and FQNEAQ (reference sequence). The CDR3 is CTSSLEYAVPHPNLTDTQYF. CDR3 nucleotides: TGTACCAGCAGCTTAGAGTATGCAGTCCCACATCCTAACCTCACAGATACGCAGTATTTT.

Here the CDR3 DNA reads TGCAGCGTTGGAGGCGGGAGCGTCGTCGAGCAGTACTTC. Encoded protein: CSVGGGSVVEQYF. The chain recombines TRBV29-1 with TRBJ2-4, with 7 positions matching TRBD2. TRBJ2-7 explains the end of the DNA better; the J call may be wrong. The V gene's germline CDR1 is SQVTM and CDR2 ANQGSEA. The CDR3 sequence is 13 residues long.

This clonotype was counted only a few times. CDR3 coding DNA: TGTGCCAGCAGCTTGTCTTCTCCTAGTATGGGGACTGAAGCTTTCTTT. It is translated as CASSLSSPSMGTEAFF. This chain joins TRBV7-6 and TRBJ1-1; D not certain. The CDR3 length is 16 residues. V was cut by 3 bases and J by 5 bases, with 19 bases left in between. Germline CDR1 is SGHVS and CDR2 is FNYEAQ. Full variable domain (outside the CDR3, taken from reference TRBV7-6 and TRBJ1-1): GAGVSQSPRYKVTKRGQDVALRCDPISGHVSLYWYRQALGQGPEFLTYFNYEAQQDKSGLPNDRFSAERPEGSISTLTIQRTEQRDSAMYRCASSLSSPSMGTEAFFGQGTRLTVV.

The rearrangement links TRBV11-2 to TRBJ2-5; D assignment may be TRBD1 or TRBD2 (6 bases each). The CDR3 covers 18 residues. The V end was cut by 4 bases, the J end by 1 base, with 22 bases between. The germline CDR1 and CDR2 sequences are SGHAT and FQNNGV. Written as DNA, the CDR3 is TGTGCCAGCAGCTCGGGGGCCAGGACCTCGACTTTCCAAGAGACCCAGTACTTC. It yields the protein CASSSGARTSTFQETQYF.

This clonotype occurred a few times. The chain is built from TRBV4-3 and TRBJ2-4; D is unresolved. Per germline, CDR1 LGHNA and CDR2 YSLEER. The length of the CDR3 is 13 residues. The germline V and J ends were trimmed by 0 bases and 9 bases, with 9 bases remaining between them. CDR3 in DNA: TGCGCCAGCAGCCAAGACCTAGTCGGCATTCAGTACTTC. Residues: CASSQDLVGIQYF.

This clonotype was recorded a few times. The chain has TRBV27 and TRBJ2-7, with D tentatively TRBD2 (6 bases). Germline-derived CDR1 and CDR2 are MNHEY and SMNVEV (reference sequence). The CDR3 runs to 15 residues. Trimming took off 4 bases at V and 5 bases at J, with 18 bases between the two ends. In DNA, the CDR3 is TGTGCCAGCAGTTCCCTCGGGACTGGGTTCGACGAGCAGTACTTC. Translated, it gives CASSSLGTGFDEQYF.

This clonotype was observed at least ten times. In nucleotides, the CDR3 is TGCGCCAGCAGCTTAGATACCGGGACAGTAAATGGCGAGCAGTACTTC. Translated, it gives CASSLDTGTVNGEQYF. The chain joins TRBV5-1 to TRBJ2-7; 7 bases map to TRBD1. Trimming took 2 bases from V and 6 from J; bases not matched to a gene: 14. The germline CDR1 and CDR2 sequences are SGHRS and YFSETQ. This CDR3 has 16 amino acids.